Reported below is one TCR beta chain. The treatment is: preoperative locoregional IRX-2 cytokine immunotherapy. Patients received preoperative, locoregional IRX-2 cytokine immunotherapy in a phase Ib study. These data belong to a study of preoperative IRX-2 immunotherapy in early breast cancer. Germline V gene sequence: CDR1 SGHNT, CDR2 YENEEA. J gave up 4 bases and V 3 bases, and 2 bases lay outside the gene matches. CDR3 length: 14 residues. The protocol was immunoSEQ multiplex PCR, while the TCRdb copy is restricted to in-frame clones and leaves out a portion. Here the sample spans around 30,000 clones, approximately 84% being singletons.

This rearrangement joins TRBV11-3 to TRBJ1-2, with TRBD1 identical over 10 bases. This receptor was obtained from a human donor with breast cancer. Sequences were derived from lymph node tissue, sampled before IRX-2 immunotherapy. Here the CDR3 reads CASSFRTGGYGYTF. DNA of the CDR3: TGTGCCAGCAGCTTTAGGACAGGGGGCTATGGCTACACCTTC.